Following are 23 T cell receptor beta chains from one sample sequenced in a study of technical replicates of blood from a few donors. This table comes from immunoSEQ multiplex PCR, and its TCRdb copy is limited to in-frame clones, with some not included. The sample holds about 79,000 clones, approximately 94% seen once. The sample comprised T cells isolated from PBMCs. These receptors were collected from a human donor in good health.

The chain employs TRBV28 and TRBJ1-3; D not resolved. This CDR3 is 17 amino acids long. CDR1 and CDR2 from the germline V gene are MDHEN and SYDVKM. Trimming left V 8 bases short and J 4 bases short, with 24 bases between. The CDR3 nucleotides read TGTGCCAGCTATGGAATTATAACGATGGGCGCGGGAAACACCATATATTTT. Encoded protein: CASYGIITMGAGNTIYF.

The chain employs TRBV10-2 and TRBJ2-7, with 7 nucleotides matching TRBD1. From germline, CDR1 is WSHSY and CDR2 SAAADI. This CDR3 region has 13 residues. V lost 8 bases to trimming and J lost 1 base; unmatched junction nucleotides: 5. CDR3 DNA: TGCGCCAGCTCACAGGGGCTTTCCTACGAGCAGTACTTC. Its translation: CASSQGLSYEQYF.

The chain uses TRBV10-3 and TRBJ2-7; 8 bases map to TRBD2. Germline CDR1 and CDR2: ENHRY and SYGVKD. This CDR3 spans 14 amino acids. After removal of 4 bases from V and 5 bases from J, the junction contained 7 bases not matched to a gene. CDR3 bases: TGTGCCATCAGTGTTTCCGGGGGGGTTAACGAGCAGTACTTC. This sequence encodes CAISVSGGVNEQYF.

This clone was recorded a few times. CDR3: CASSGNTGEETQYF. CDR3 DNA sequence: TGTGCCAGTAGTGGGAATACAGGGGAGGAGACCCAGTACTTC. The rearrangement links TRBV19 to TRBJ2-5, with 7 bases lining up with TRBD1. Germline CDR1 and CDR2: LNHDA and SQIVND (reference sequence). The ends lost 5 bases at V and 5 bases at J; junction bases unmatched: 8. CDR3 size: 14 residues.

The DNA for the CDR3 is TGTGCCAGCATGACAGGAGGTTCTGAAGCTTTCTTT. Translated: CASMTGGSEAFF. The chain uses TRBV5-6 and TRBJ1-1; maybe TRBD1 (6 bases). The germline V and J ends were trimmed by 6 bases and 6 bases, with 12 bases remaining between them. Per the germline V gene, CDR1 is SGHDT and CDR2 is YYEEEE. The length of the CDR3 is 12 residues.

This rearrangement joins TRBV29-1 to TRBJ2-7; D uncertain. The CDR3 is 10 residues long. Per the germline V gene, CDR1 is SQVTM and CDR2 is ANQGSEA. V gave up 6 bases and J gave up 3 bases, with 6 bases separating them. DNA for the CDR3: TGCAGCGTCCGAGACTACGAGCAGTACTTC. It is translated as CSVRDYEQYF.

This sequence joins TRBV5-4 and TRBJ1-2; D not resolved. CDR3 size: 14 residues. The V end was cut by 4 bases, the J end by 8 bases, with 18 bases between. Germline V gene data show CDR1 as SGHNT and CDR2 as YYREEE (reference sequence). Here the CDR3 DNA reads TGTGCCAGCAGCCTCCCCCCGGGAACGGAGGGCTACACCTTC. Its protein product is CASSLPPGTEGYTF. The full variable domain, its missing parts supplied by reference TRBV5-4 and TRBJ1-2, is ETGVTQSPTHLIKTRGQQVTLRCSSQSGHNTVSWYQQALGQGPQFIFQYYREEENGRGNFPPRFSGLQFPNYSSELNVNALELDDSALYLCASSLPPGTEGYTFGSGTRLTVV.

The chain recombines TRBV7-9 with TRBJ2-7, with 7 nucleotides matching TRBD2. The CDR3 length is 14 residues. Germline lookup yields CDR1 SEHNR and CDR2 FQNEAQ (reference sequence). J lost 6 bases, V lost 1 base, and 6 bases had no gene match. The CDR3 DNA reads as TGTGCCAGCAGCTTAGGGGGAGGGTCCGCCGAGCAGTACTTC. Residues: CASSLGGGSAEQYF.

The V call is TRBV10-1, the J call TRBJ2-3, with 12 bases identical to TRBD2. The CDR3 contains 15 residues. The V gene's germline CDR1 is WNHNN and CDR2 SYGVQD (reference sequence). Trimming removed 6 bases from V and 3 bases from J; junction bases left unmatched: 4. CDR3 sequence (DNA): TGCGCCAGCAGCCCCGGACTAGCGGGGACAGATACGCAGTATTTT. Translating gives CASSPGLAGTDTQYF.

The V gene is TRBV27, the J gene TRBJ1-5; 11 nucleotides align to TRBD1. Germline trimming cut 3 bases from V and 6 bases from J; bases unmatched to any gene: 4. Germline loops: CDR1 MNHEY, CDR2 SMNVEV (reference sequence). This CDR3 is built from 15 residues. The CDR3 region has the DNA TGTGCCAGCAGTTTGGACAGGGGGCTCGGTCAGCCCCAGCATTTT. The encoded protein is CASSLDRGLGQPQHF.

The chain couples TRBV7-8 to TRBJ2-3, with 12 bases fitting TRBD2. Germline V CDR1 and CDR2: SGHVS, FQNEAQ. J lost 0 bases, V lost 6 bases, and 4 bases had no gene match. The CDR3 has 16 residues. CDR3 region: CASRLAGGTSTDTQYF. The CDR3 DNA is TGTGCCAGCAGACTAGCGGGAGGCACTAGCACAGATACGCAGTATTTT.

The chain employs TRBV5-1 and TRBJ2-7; possibly TRBD2 for D (5 bases). This CDR3 spans 13 amino acids. The V and J ends lost 4 bases and 3 bases respectively, with 11 bases between them. Germline assignment: CDR1 SGHRS and CDR2 YFSETQ. CDR3 amino acids: CASSAAGGYEQYF. DNA of the CDR3: TGCGCCAGCAGCGCGGCAGGAGGCTACGAGCAGTACTTC.

The chain has TRBV5-1 and TRBJ1-6; 7 nucleotides agree with TRBD1. Germline CDR1 and CDR2: SGHRS and YFSETQ. Trimming took 4 bases from V and 0 from J; bases not matched to a gene: 7. This CDR3 has 17 amino acids. This chain's CDR3 is CASSRDRESSYNSPLHF. The CDR3 DNA reads as TGCGCCAGCAGCCGCGACAGGGAAAGCTCCTATAATTCACCCCTCCACTTT. The complete variable domain, with remaining parts taken from reference TRBV5-1 and TRBJ1-6, reads KAGVTQTPRYLIKTRGQQVTLSCSPISGHRSVSWYQQTPGQGLQFLFEYFSETQRNKGNFPGRFSGRQFSNSRSEMNVSTLELGDSALYLCASSRDRESSYNSPLHFGNGTRLTVT.

This clone was observed a single time. The J gene is TRBJ2-7, the V gene TRBV7-8, with 8 bases matching TRBD1. CDR3 length equals 14 residues. With 4 bases clipped from V and 5 bases from J, the junction kept 7 bases outside the gene matches. Per germline, CDR1 SGHVS and CDR2 FQNEAQ. CDR3 residues: CASSSVTGGHEQYF. DNA for the CDR3: TGTGCCAGCAGCTCAGTAACAGGGGGTCACGAGCAGTACTTC.

The rearrangement joins TRBV15 to TRBJ1-4, with D possibly being TRBD1 (5 bases). The length of the CDR3 is 14 residues. Germline CDR1 LNHNV, CDR2 YYDKDF (reference sequence). Trimming cost V 1 base and J 4 bases, with 7 bases left between them. The DNA for the CDR3 is TGTGCCACCAGCAGAGGCGACAGTAATGAAAAACTGTTTTTT. It specifies CATSRGDSNEKLFF.

This rearrangement joins TRBV28 to TRBJ2-2; D is possibly TRBD2 (5 bases). With 6 bases removed from V and 0 bases from J, the gap between germline ends came to 11 bases. CDR1 is MDHEN and CDR2 is SYDVKM in the germline V gene. CDR3 length: 15 amino acids. CDR3 sequence (DNA): TGTGCCAGCAGCCTTAGCGCCGCGAACACCGGGGAGCTGTTTTTT. This codes for CASSLSAANTGELFF.

The chain uses TRBV7-9 and TRBJ2-2; maybe TRBD2 (5 bases). Trimming left V 5 bases short and J 5 bases short, with 12 bases between. Germline CDR1 reads SEHNR; CDR2 reads FQNEAQ (reference sequence). This CDR3 spans 14 amino acids. This chain's CDR3 is CASSPRPGTGELFF. Written as DNA, the CDR3 is TGTGCCAGCAGCCCGCGTCCGGGGACCGGGGAGCTGTTTTTT.

The V gene is TRBV7-6, the J gene TRBJ2-3; 9 bases match TRBD1. Germline V gene data show CDR1 as SGHVS and CDR2 as FNYEAQ. V lost 4 bases and J lost 6; bases outside the gene matches: 8. The CDR3 consists of 15 residues. CDR3 sequence: CASSSFDRGGDTQYF. In DNA form, the CDR3 reads TGTGCCAGCAGCTCCTTCGACAGGGGGGGGGATACGCAGTATTTT.

This clone was recorded only once. The chain uses TRBV6-5 and TRBJ2-1; weak D call: TRBD2 (6 bases). The CDR3 totals 15 residues. V lost 2 bases, J lost 2 bases, and 10 bases lay in between. Per germline, CDR1 MNHEY and CDR2 SVGAGI. The CDR3 here is CASSYDQRAYNEQFF. The CDR3 DNA follows: TGTGCCAGCAGTTACGATCAGCGGGCCTACAATGAGCAGTTCTTC.

The chain carries TRBV6-5 and TRBJ1-5, with D hard to call. V was pared by 6 bases and J by 4 bases, with 10 bases between. The CDR3 runs 13 residues. The germline gives CDR1 MNHEY, CDR2 SVGAGI. In DNA form, the CDR3 reads TGTGCCAGCAGCCCCTCTCGGAATCAGCCCCAGCATTTT. This codes for CASSPSRNQPQHF.

The rearrangement links TRBV5-4 to TRBJ1-2, with 9 bases fitting TRBD1. This CDR3 region has 16 residues. Germline trimming cut 4 bases from V and 5 bases from J; bases unmatched to any gene: 12. CDR1 and CDR2 from the germline V gene are SGHNT and YYREEE (reference sequence). CDR3 residues: CASSQILQGAEYGYTF. CDR3 coding DNA: TGTGCCAGCAGCCAGATACTACAGGGGGCCGAGTATGGCTACACCTTC.

The chain is built from TRBV4-2 and TRBJ2-3, with 10 bases matching TRBD2. Germline trimming cut 1 base from V and 6 bases from J; bases unmatched to any gene: 10. There are 17 residues in the CDR3. The germline V gene has CDR1 LGHNA and CDR2 YNFKEQ. The chain's CDR3 is CASSQGATSGLKDTQYF. The CDR3 DNA reads as TGTGCCAGCAGCCAAGGGGCGACTAGCGGGCTTAAGGATACGCAGTATTTT.

The chain is built from TRBV5-3 and TRBJ2-7; the match to TRBD1 covers 7 bases. TRBV5-3 is given ORF status, its function remaining uncertain. J lost 0 bases, V lost 4 bases, and 10 bases had no gene match. This CDR3 contains 16 residues. The CDR3 sequence is CARSVDRPRRSYEQYF. The CDR3 nucleotides read TGTGCCAGAAGCGTGGACAGGCCGCGTCGCTCCTACGAGCAGTACTTC.